The entry below describes one T cell receptor beta chain. The CDR3 covers 16 residues. This entry belongs to a study of blood T cell repertoires in COVID-19. TCRdb's copy holds only in-frame clones and misses some; the assay was immunoSEQ multiplex PCR. The table records around 700,000 clones, around 90% of them present only once. The chain employs TRBV1 and TRBJ2-2; whether TRBD1, the table's D call, matches the DNA was not checked. TRBV1 is recorded as a pseudogene. The sample consisted of peripheral blood. The TCR was taken from a woman aged 18-35 years with acute or convalescent COVID-19. This CDR3 reads CTSSRGQGVENGELFF. As DNA, the CDR3 is TGCACCAGCAGCCGTGGACAGGGGGTTGAGAACGGGGAGCTGTTTTTT.